This T cell receptor beta chain emerged from a study of T-cell reconstitution after alpha-beta-depleted transplantation in children. Study-level points and caveats: T-cell counts and diversity at one year following transplant were attributed mainly to newly produced T cells.

The library targeted TCRbeta and was prepared with unique molecular identifiers. In TCRdb, the PCR reads were re-called with MiXCR into one record per CDR3 protein. The table records more than 200,000 distinct CDR3 sequences, around 9.2% of them present only once. The V segment lost 3 bases and the J segment 4 bases; nucleotides outside the gene matches: 0. The length of the CDR3 is 13 residues. The germline CDR1 and CDR2 sequences are LNHDA and SQIVND (reference sequence). This clonotype was counted a few times. The antigen is not known. The chain combines TRBV19 with TRBJ1-5; TRBD1 aligns across 7 bases. The TCR comes from a male patient under 10 years old who had a stem cell transplant for acute myeloid leukemia, so the T cells may come from the graft donor. Sequencing was performed on PBMCs, mostly from graft donor cells, taken 360 days after TCRalphabeta/CD19-depleted stem cell transplant. CDR3 in DNA: TGTGCCAGTAGTATGACAGGGAATCAGCCCCAGCATTTT. Residues: CASSMTGNQPQHF.